Listed here are 23 T cell receptor beta chains from one sample, sequenced in a study of identical twins' blood T cells. TCRdb called the 5' RACE reads again in MiXCR, with one record for every CDR3 protein. The table lists roughly 380,000 distinct CDR3 sequences, over 25% of them singletons. The sequenced material came from PBMCs. These receptors all come from a woman between 18 and 50 years old in good health.

V gene TRBV6-5 combines with J gene TRBJ1-6; a weak D match, TRBD1 (6 bases). V lost 6 bases and J 9 bases, leaving 18 bases between the germline ends. The germline V gene has CDR1 MNHEY and CDR2 SVGAGI. The CDR3 has 15 amino acids. The CDR3 here is CASSPGGGSSSPLHF. CDR3 in DNA: TGTGCCAGCAGCCCCGGGGGGGGCAGTAGTTCACCCCTCCACTTT.

This clonotype turned up a few times. The chain combines TRBV3-1 with TRBJ2-1; D is ambiguous. The CDR3 runs to 15 residues. Germline assignment: CDR1 LGHDT and CDR2 YNNKEL (reference sequence). V was cut by 4 bases and J by 0 bases, with 10 bases left in between. The CDR3 loop reads CASSPRRNSYNEQFF. In DNA form, the CDR3 reads TGTGCCAGCAGCCCGCGCCGCAACTCCTACAATGAGCAGTTCTTC.

The DNA of the CDR3 is TGTGCCAGTAGTAAGCCCGGAGCCTACGAGCAGTACTTC. Translated: CASSKPGAYEQYF. V usage is TRBV19 and J usage is TRBJ2-7; D unresolved. Germline loops: CDR1 LNHDA, CDR2 SQIVND (reference sequence). CDR3 length: 13 residues. The germline V and J ends were trimmed by 4 bases and 2 bases, with 9 bases remaining between them.

This clonotype was recorded a few times. The J gene is TRBJ2-1, the V gene TRBV10-2, with TRBD2 as a possible D gene (6 bases). The V end was cut by 6 bases, the J end by 12 bases, with 18 bases between. Germline V gene data show CDR1 as WSHSY and CDR2 as SAAADI. The CDR3 spans 13 residues. The CDR3 here is CASRETGSMGQFF. As DNA, the CDR3 is TGCGCCAGCAGGGAGACCGGGAGCATGGGGCAGTTCTTC.

This CDR3 reads CASSRAGDEQFF. The DNA of the CDR3 is TGTGCCAGCAGCAGGGCAGGGGATGAGCAGTTCTTC. The chain joins TRBV7-9 to TRBJ2-1, with D possibly being TRBD1 (6 bases). The CDR3 is made up of 12 amino acids. With 5 bases removed from V and 8 bases from J, the gap between germline ends came to 10 bases. CDR1 is SEHNR, CDR2 FQNEAQ, per germline (reference sequence).

This clonotype was found a few times. This sequence joins TRBV9 and TRBJ2-1; no firm D call. V lost 0 bases and J 9 bases, leaving 13 bases between the germline ends. The CDR3 runs to 14 residues. The germline gives CDR1 SGDLS, CDR2 YYNGEE. CDR3 loop: CASSVAATSSEQFF. CDR3 sequence (DNA): TGTGCCAGCAGCGTAGCCGCGACGAGTAGTGAGCAGTTCTTC.

V is TRBV20-1 and J is TRBJ1-1; D may be TRBD1 (5 bases). The germline V gene encodes CDR1 DFQATT and CDR2 SNEGSKA (reference sequence). The CDR3 totals 19 residues. V was pared by 2 bases and J by 2 bases, with 27 bases between. The DNA for the CDR3 is TGCAGTGCTAGACGGTCCAGGGATACATACCAGATTTTCAACACTGAAGCTTTCTTT. Translated: CSARRSRDTYQIFNTEAFF.

The V and J genes are TRBV7-9 and TRBJ1-2, with unresolved D. Germline CDR1 and CDR2: SEHNR and FQNEAQ (reference sequence). The V end lost 1 base, the J end lost 4 bases, and 7 bases lay between the germline ends. This CDR3 spans 13 amino acids. The CDR3 here is CASSLEDPYGYTF. In nucleotides, the CDR3 is TGTGCCAGCAGCTTAGAGGATCCCTATGGCTACACCTTC.

V is TRBV5-5 and J is TRBJ1-2; no clear D. V lost 0 bases and J lost 4, with 13 bases in between. Germline-derived CDR1 and CDR2 are SGHKS and YYEKEE (reference sequence). The CDR3 consists of 15 residues. DNA for the CDR3: TGTGCCAGCAGCTTGGTTTTCGAGGGAAGCTATGGCTACACCTTC. Translation gives CASSLVFEGSYGYTF. Together with reference TRBV5-5 and TRBJ1-2, the CDR3 gives the full variable domain: DAGVTQSPTHLIKTRGQQVTLRCSPISGHKSVSWYQQVLGQGPQFIFQYYEKEERGRGNFPDRFSARQFPNYSSELNVNALLLGDSALYLCASSLVFEGSYGYTFGSGTRLTVV.

The genes are TRBV19 and TRBJ1-4; D remains ambiguous. Germline values: CDR1 LNHDA, CDR2 SQIVND (reference sequence). V dropped 5 bases and J dropped 3 bases, with 13 bases sitting between them. CDR3 length: 15 residues. The CDR3: CASSLGLVSNEKLFF. The CDR3 DNA reads TGTGCCAGTAGTCTCGGACTTGTCTCTAATGAAAAACTGTTTTTT.

This CDR3 is CSARRGERGEKLFF. As DNA, the CDR3 is TGCAGTGCTAGAAGGGGGGAACGGGGAGAAAAACTGTTTTTT. The rearrangement uses TRBV20-1 and TRBJ1-4; TRBD1 might be the D (6 bases). The CDR3 is 14 residues long. V was shortened by 2 bases and J by 8 bases, with 15 bases between the two germline ends. Germline V gene sequence: CDR1 DFQATT, CDR2 SNEGSKA (reference sequence).

The gene calls are TRBV6-1 and TRBJ2-2; possible D gene TRBD1, 5 bases. The CDR3 length is 14 residues. V was pared by 7 bases and J by 6 bases, with 15 bases between. Germline V gene sequence: CDR1 MNHNS, CDR2 SASEGT. The CDR3 DNA reads as TGTGCCAGCATCCTAGGACACCTACCCGGGGAGCTGTTTTTT. Protein sequence: CASILGHLPGELFF.

V usage is TRBV20-1 and J usage is TRBJ1-3; TRBD1 matches 7 bases. The CDR3 contains 13 residues. Unmatched junction bases numbered 4, after V lost 6 bases and J lost 2 bases. From germline, CDR1 is DFQATT and CDR2 SNEGSKA (reference sequence). The CDR3 DNA sequence: TGCAGTGCGGTCACAGGGGCTGGAAACACCATATATTTT. Residues: CSAVTGAGNTIYF.

This clonotype was recorded a few times. The chain uses TRBV5-1 and TRBJ2-7, with TRBD1 matching 8 bases. With V trimmed by 4 bases and J by 5 bases, 8 bases remained unmatched. The CDR3 loop spans 14 amino acids. Germline V gives CDR1 SGHRS, CDR2 YFSETQ. DNA for the CDR3: TGCGCCAGCAGCCTCAACCCAGGGGGCGACGAGCAGTACTTC. Its protein product is CASSLNPGGDEQYF.

This clonotype was observed a handful of times. The chain carries TRBV27 and TRBJ1-5; 7 bases are a match to TRBD1. J gave up 7 bases and V 5 bases, and 11 bases lay outside the gene matches. Germline V gene sequence: CDR1 MNHEY, CDR2 SMNVEV (reference sequence). The CDR3 runs 15 residues. The CDR3 here is CASSPYDRVSQPQHF. The CDR3 DNA sequence: TGTGCCAGCAGTCCATACGACAGGGTGTCCCAGCCCCAGCATTTT.

The chain joins TRBV6-5 to TRBJ1-3; no clear D gene. Germline V gene data show CDR1 as MNHEY and CDR2 as SVGAGI. V shed 6 bases and J shed 4 bases, with 10 bases lying between them. The CDR3 runs 13 residues. The CDR3 reads CASSFGEGNTIYF. CDR3 DNA sequence: TGTGCCAGCAGCTTTGGGGAAGGAAACACCATATATTTT.

The chain couples TRBV19 to TRBJ2-1; 7 bases line up with TRBD2. CDR1 is LNHDA and CDR2 is SQIVND in the germline V gene (reference sequence). CDR3 length: 16 amino acids. Trimming took 7 bases from V and 0 from J; bases not matched to a gene: 9. The CDR3 loop reads CASNPTRGSSYNEQFF. In DNA, the CDR3 is TGTGCCAGTAACCCAACTCGCGGGAGCTCCTACAATGAGCAGTTCTTC.

A single count supports this clonotype. An end of the junction does not agree with germline; a read error may underlie this. The CDR3 sequence is CSSSLGSGRLEDTQYF. CDR3 sequence (DNA): TGTTCCAGCAGCTTAGGTAGCGGGAGGTTAGAAGATACGCAGTATTTT. The chain recombines TRBV7-9 with TRBJ2-3, with TRBD2 matching 10 bases. Germline assignment: CDR1 SEHNR and CDR2 FQNEAQ (reference sequence). The CDR3 extends over 16 amino acids.

A few counts support this clonotype. The chain employs TRBV29-1 and TRBJ2-5, with TRBD1 identical over 7 bases. The V gene end was trimmed by 0 bases and the J gene end by 1 base; junction bases not matched to a gene: 5. Germline assignment: CDR1 SQVTM and CDR2 ANQGSEA. This CDR3 spans 15 amino acids. CDR3 DNA sequence: TGCAGCGTTGAAGATCCGGGACAGAGCCAAGAGACCCAGTACTTC. As protein: CSVEDPGQSQETQYF.

The chain links TRBV15 to TRBJ1-4; no firm D call. Germline CDR1 is LNHNV and CDR2 is YYDKDF (reference sequence). The CDR3 is made up of 14 amino acids. Trimming took 7 bases from V and 7 from J, leaving 16 bases between them. As DNA, the CDR3 is TGTGCCACCATCGCCGACATAGCGCGTGAAAAACTGTTTTTT. Translation gives CATIADIAREKLFF. The full variable domain, with the rest looked up from reference TRBV15 and TRBJ1-4, is DAMVIQNPRYQVTQFGKPVTLSCSQTLNHNVMYWYQQKSSQAPKLLFHYYDKDFNNEADTPDNFQSRRPNTSFCFLDIRSPGLGDTAMYLCATIADIAREKLFFGSGTQLSVL.

To note about this clonotype: A single base separates this from a much larger clone, so it may be a read error. The chain has TRBV12-3 or TRBV12-4 and TRBJ1-1; TRBD1 is a possible D gene (6 bases). The CDR3 spans 14 residues. Trimming shortened V by 7 bases and J by 4 bases, and 16 bases separated the two germline ends. The CDR3 DNA reads as TGTGCCAGCAATCCAGGGGCAAGGGGCACTGAAGCTTTCTTT. Its translation is CASNPGARGTEAFF.

The chain couples TRBV2 to TRBJ1-3, with unresolved D. CDR3 length: 17 amino acids. Germline V lookup: CDR1 SNHLY, CDR2 FYNNEI. Trimming took off 2 bases at V and 4 bases at J, with 18 bases between the two ends. CDR3 DNA sequence: TGTGCCAGCAGTGAAAAGGAACCACGTCGGTCCGGAAACACCATATATTTT. Its protein is CASSEKEPRRSGNTIYF.

This clonotype was counted only a few times. The genes are TRBV20-1 and TRBJ1-4; the D gene is possibly TRBD1 (5 bases). V was pared by 3 bases and J by 4 bases, with 9 bases between. CDR1 DFQATT and CDR2 SNEGSKA come from the germline V gene (reference sequence). The CDR3 has 13 residues. CDR3 sequence reads: CSARGQSNEKLFF. The CDR3 bases are TGCAGTGCTAGGGGGCAGAGTAATGAAAAACTGTTTTTT.